This TCR beta chain is drawn from a study of blood T cell repertoires in COVID-19. Overall study context: Specimens from acute and convalescent COVID-19 originated in the United States, Italy and Spain. Sources were T cells, B-cell-depleted T cells, or PBMCs; the material itself was cDNA or gDNA.

This CDR3 contains 16 residues. CDR1 and CDR2 (germline): MDHEN, SYDVKM. Trimming took 5 bases from V and 4 from J; bases not matched to a gene: 9. Some clones are missing from TCRdb's copy, which holds only in-frame ones; the method was immunoSEQ multiplex PCR. Among a few hundred thousand clones listed, roughly 90% were seen once. Donors in Cohort 3 who had recovered were those with two negative PCRs, healthcare professional clearance, or resolution of their symptoms. V usage is TRBV28 and J usage is TRBJ1-3; TRBD1 matches at 9 bases. The source is a woman younger than 45 who had recovered from COVID-19. Specimen: PBMCs or T cells enriched from blood (not recorded which). The CDR3 spells CASSPTQGAPGNTIYF. DNA of the CDR3: TGTGCCAGCAGTCCTACACAGGGGGCGCCGGGAAACACCATATATTTT.